A selection of T cell receptor beta chains follows, all from one sample in a study of beta chain features in type 1 diabetes. The protocol was immunoSEQ multiplex PCR, while the TCRdb copy is restricted to in-frame clones and leaves out a portion. The sample records 140,000 to 150,000 clones, over 9.5% being singletons. Sequenced input: naive CD4+ T cells from blood. Every receptor here comes from a man aged 18 to 30 in good health. Each CDR3 is given with its conserved first and last residue. Fields, in order: clone size, J gene, V gene, CDR3 length, D gene, CDR3 protein, CDR3 DNA. A D gene is named only where the DNA matches it firmly. Clone size is shown for a subset of rows, as once, few, many or a class of expanded clone.

size: -
J: TRBJ2-1
V: TRBV7-2
length: 15
D: TRBD2
CDR3: CASSLPSGGVGEQFF
DNA: TGTGCCAGCAGCCTCCCTAGCGGGGGGGTTGGTGAGCAGTTCTTC

size: -
J: TRBJ1-6
V: TRBV10-3
length: 14
D: TRBD1
CDR3: CAIRTTGDNSPLHF
DNA: TGTGCCATCAGGACGACAGGGGATAATTCACCCCTCCACTTT

size: -
J: TRBJ2-1
V: TRBV25-1
length: 14
D: TRBD2
CDR3: CASSEYAGGHEQFF
DNA: TGTGCCAGCAGTGAGTACGCGGGGGGCCATGAGCAGTTCTTC

size: -
J: TRBJ2-3
V: TRBV9
length: 15
D: TRBD2
CDR3: CASSPGAGGPDTQYF
DNA: TGTGCCAGCAGCCCTGGAGCGGGGGGGCCAGATACGCAGTATTTT

size: -
J: TRBJ2-2
V: TRBV12-5
length: 12
D: -
CDR3: CASGSAVGELFF
DNA: TGTGCTAGTGGCTCTGCGGTAGGGGAGCTGTTTTTT

size: -
J: TRBJ1-4
V: TRBV7-6
length: 14
D: -
CDR3: CASSLVAGDEKLFF
DNA: TGTGCCAGCAGCTTAGTGGCCGGAGATGAAAAACTGTTTTTT

size: few
J: TRBJ1-2
V: TRBV4-3
length: 12
D: -
CDR3: CASSQDRYGYTF
DNA: TGCGCCAGCAGCCAAGATCGGTATGGCTACACCTTC

size: -
J: TRBJ1-1
V: TRBV5-1
length: 14
D: -
CDR3: CASSLDGGATRPFF
DNA: TGCGCCAGCAGCTTGGATGGGGGGGCGACGAGGCCTTTCTTT

size: few
J: TRBJ1-6
V: TRBV5-1
length: 15
D: -
CDR3: CASSRRITGGSPLHF
DNA: TGCGCCAGCAGCCGCAGGATAACCGGGGGGTCACCCCTCCACTTT

size: many
J: TRBJ1-4
V: TRBV7-9
length: 14
D: TRBD1
CDR3: CASSYGQGDEKLFF
DNA: TGTGCCAGCAGCTATGGACAGGGGGATGAAAAACTGTTTTTT

size: few
J: TRBJ2-7
V: TRBV6-6
length: 15
D: TRBD1
CDR3: CASSYLGQGVYEQYF
DNA: TGTGCCAGCAGTTATTTGGGACAGGGGGTCTACGAGCAGTACTTC

size: -
J: TRBJ2-1
V: TRBV4-3
length: 16
D: -
CDR3: CASSQAIGGSYNEQFF
DNA: TGCGCCAGCAGCCAAGCGATCGGGGGATCCTACAATGAGCAGTTCTTC

size: -
J: TRBJ2-5
V: TRBV5-1
length: 15
D: TRBD2
CDR3: CASSGLAGSQETQYF
DNA: TGCGCCAGCAGCGGGTTAGCGGGTTCTCAAGAGACCCAGTACTTC

size: few
J: TRBJ1-2
V: TRBV2
length: 13
D: -
CDR3: CASSTDSHYGYTF
DNA: TGTGCCAGCAGCACGGACAGCCACTATGGCTACACCTTC

size: few
J: TRBJ1-2
V: TRBV28
length: 15
D: TRBD1
CDR3: CASSFLGTGVGGYTF
DNA: TGTGCCAGCAGTTTCCTCGGGACAGGGGTAGGCGGCTACACCTTC

size: many
J: TRBJ2-5
V: TRBV15
length: 14
D: TRBD1
CDR3: CATSSGQGRETQYF
DNA: TGTGCCACCAGCAGCGGACAGGGACGGGAGACCCAGTACTTC

size: few
J: TRBJ1-5
V: TRBV5-1
length: 13
D: -
CDR3: CASRQGGNQPQHF
DNA: TGCGCCAGCAGACAGGGTGGCAATCAGCCCCAGCATTTT

size: -
J: TRBJ2-1
V: TRBV27
length: 17
D: TRBD2
CDR3: CASTPDRLADSYNEQFF
DNA: TGTGCCAGCACACCCGATCGACTAGCGGATTCCTACAATGAGCAGTTCTTC

size: -
J: TRBJ2-5
V: TRBV7-9
length: 13
D: -
CDR3: CASSLGNQETQYF
DNA: TGTGCCAGCAGCCTCGGGAACCAAGAGACCCAGTACTTC

size: few
J: TRBJ2-5
V: TRBV25-1
length: 13
D: -
CDR3: CASSESGSETQYF
DNA: TGTGCCAGCAGTGAATCAGGGTCCGAGACCCAGTACTTC

size: -
J: TRBJ2-2
V: TRBV6-5
length: 15
D: -
CDR3: CASTLVSPNTGELFF
DNA: TGTGCCAGCACTCTAGTTTCTCCGAACACCGGGGAGCTGTTTTTT

size: -
J: TRBJ2-7
V: TRBV18
length: 16
D: TRBD1
CDR3: CASSPRGTGETYEQYF
DNA: TGTGCCAGCTCACCCAGAGGGACAGGCGAAACCTACGAGCAGTACTTC

size: -
J: TRBJ2-5
V: TRBV18
length: 16
D: TRBD1
CDR3: CASSPPRQGDQETQYF
DNA: TGTGCCAGCTCACCACCAAGACAGGGGGACCAAGAGACCCAGTACTTC

size: few
J: TRBJ2-5
V: TRBV5-4
length: 16
D: TRBD2
CDR3: CASSLPSGGAQETQYF
DNA: TGTGCCAGCAGCTTGCCTAGCGGGGGGGCCCAAGAGACCCAGTACTTC

size: -
J: TRBJ2-3
V: TRBV6-5
length: 14
D: TRBD2
CDR3: CASRLGGAPDTQYF
DNA: TGTGCCAGCAGGCTCGGGGGGGCCCCAGATACGCAGTATTTT

size: many
J: TRBJ2-7
V: TRBV4-2
length: 14
D: -
CDR3: CASRTGTGSYEQYF
DNA: TGTGCCAGCAGAACCGGGACTGGCTCCTACGAGCAGTACTTC

size: -
J: TRBJ1-1
V: TRBV9
length: 14
D: TRBD1
CDR3: CASSTGQRTTEAFF
DNA: TGTGCCAGCAGCACGGGACAGCGAACAACTGAAGCTTTCTTT

size: -
J: TRBJ1-6
V: TRBV2
length: 13
D: -
CDR3: CASKTEPNSPLHF
DNA: TGTGCCAGTAAGACAGAACCCAATTCACCCCTCCACTTT

size: few
J: TRBJ2-1
V: TRBV19
length: 18
D: TRBD2
CDR3: CASTGEAGALHYYNEQFF
DNA: TGTGCCAGTACGGGGGAAGCGGGGGCGCTTCACTACTACAATGAGCAGTTCTTC

size: -
J: TRBJ1-2
V: TRBV2
length: 16
D: TRBD1
CDR3: CASSQEGTGGLYGYTF
DNA: TGTGCCAGCAGCCAGGAAGGGACAGGGGGTCTCTATGGCTACACCTTC

size: -
J: TRBJ2-2
V: TRBV7-2
length: 15
D: -
CDR3: CASSPERISTGELFF
DNA: TGTGCCAGCAGCCCAGAGCGGATATCCACCGGGGAGCTGTTTTTT

size: few
J: TRBJ2-2
V: TRBV7-3
length: 16
D: -
CDR3: CASSSTMAGFTGELFF
DNA: TGTGCCAGCAGCTCCACCATGGCAGGATTCACCGGGGAGCTGTTTTTT

size: -
J: TRBJ2-1
V: TRBV28
length: 16
D: -
CDR3: CATRRRQFRSYNEQFF
DNA: TGTGCCACCAGAAGACGACAGTTTCGTTCCTACAATGAGCAGTTCTTC

size: many
J: TRBJ1-5
V: TRBV7-9
length: 14
D: TRBD1
CDR3: CASSLGRGHQPQHF
DNA: TGTGCCAGCAGCTTGGGTAGGGGGCATCAGCCCCAGCATTTT

size: few
J: TRBJ2-1
V: TRBV11-1
length: 15
D: TRBD2
CDR3: CASSLRGGQYNEQFF
DNA: TGTGCCAGCAGCTTACGGGGGGGCCAGTACAATGAGCAGTTCTTC

size: -
J: TRBJ1-2
V: TRBV14
length: 15
D: TRBD1
CDR3: CASSRGDRANYGYTF
DNA: TGTGCCAGCAGCCGAGGGGACAGGGCTAACTATGGCTACACCTTC